The clone carrying this TCR beta chain was recorded only once. Its specificity is unknown. The data were taken from a study of cytomegalovirus exposure and HLA in healthy donors. V was pared by 6 bases and J by 10 bases, with 1 base of the junction left unmatched. There are 12 residues in the CDR3. Germline CDR1 reads SEHNR; CDR2 reads FQNEAQ (reference sequence). General observations from the study: Confirmation was obtained in vitro that a few CMV-associated chains are specific for CMV antigens. Later analysis placed DRB1 highest and HLA-C lowest in TCR association rates, which differed by HLA locus. TCR sequences were mostly rare, though some public TCRs occurred in many donors.

The study ran its PCR with 60 Vbeta and 13 Jbeta primers. Assay: immunoSEQ multiplex PCR; the TCRdb copy retains only in-frame clones and omits some. The sample lists 55,000 to 75,000 clones, around 62% occurring once. The chain carries TRBV7-9 and TRBJ1-6; 9 bases are shared with TRBD1. Sequenced input: PBMCs. The sequence was obtained from a young man in good health and CMV-seronegative. The CDR3 here is CASSGTGSPLHF. CDR3 nucleotides: TGTGCCAGCAGTGGGACAGGGTCACCCCTCCACTTT. The entire variable domain, with the rest obtained from reference TRBV7-9 and TRBJ1-6, is as follows: DTGVSQNPRHKITKRGQNVTFRCDPISEHNRLYWYRQTLGQGPEFLTYFQNEAQLEKSRLLSDRFSAERPKGSFSTLEIQRTEQGDSAMYLCASSGTGSPLHFGNGTRLTVT.